One and the same sample provided the 18 T cell receptor beta chains below, sequenced in a study of low-dose radiotherapy and immunotherapy resistance in tumors. Covering alpha and beta chains, TRAV- and TRBV-specific primers were used for the first-strand cDNA. The TCRs were subjected to amplification over about 20 PCR cycles employing a constant-region primer in conjunction with a V-primer adapter. TCRdb passed the reads through MiXCR, listing each CDR3 protein once. The table lists fewer than 95,000 distinct CDR3 sequences, under 10% of them singletons, with around 0.96% in the top ten. Specified time point: before trial treatment. Sample: PBMCs, taken before treatment. These receptors all come from a male donor with prostate cancer.

The table lists this clonotype with many counts. The chain couples TRBV27 to TRBJ1-5; 7 nucleotides line up with TRBD1. The CDR3 length is 14 residues. Germline CDR1 reads MNHEY; CDR2 reads SMNVEV (reference sequence). V gave up 6 bases and J gave up 4 bases; unmatched junction bases: 6. The CDR3 spells CASSRRGANQPQHF. The CDR3 DNA reads TGTGCCAGCAGCCGCAGGGGGGCAAATCAGCCCCAGCATTTT.

There are many counts of this clonotype. The chain joins TRBV5-1 to TRBJ1-1; TRBD1 matches 7 bases. CDR1 SGHRS and CDR2 YFSETQ come from the germline V gene. With V trimmed by 4 bases and J by 4 bases, 10 bases remained unmatched. This CDR3 is 15 amino acids long. For the CDR3, the DNA is TGCGCCAGCAGCAAAACAGGGGAAAGTAGCACTGAAGCTTTCTTT. Translated: CASSKTGESSTEAFF.

This clonotype was detected many times. The V and J genes are TRBV12-3 or TRBV12-4 and TRBJ1-1; 8 bases line up with TRBD1. The CDR3 is 11 amino acids. Unmatched junction bases numbered 2, after V lost 4 bases and J lost 10 bases. The CDR3 DNA is TGTGCCAGCAGTTCGGACAGGGCAGCTTTCTTT. Encoded protein: CASSSDRAAFF.

This clonotype was observed many times. V usage is TRBV4-1 and J usage is TRBJ2-1, with TRBD2 matching over 13 bases. The germline V gene encodes CDR1 MGHRA and CDR2 YSYEKL. Unmatched junction bases numbered 14, after V lost 6 bases and J lost 6 bases. CDR3 length: 18 residues. The CDR3 reads CASRQPVTSGRAGNEQFF. DNA of the CDR3: TGCGCCAGCAGGCAACCAGTAACTAGCGGGAGGGCGGGCAATGAGCAGTTCTTC.

This clonotype was observed at least ten times. The CDR3 DNA is TGTGCCAGCAGCTTTCGGGACAGGGCCGGGGAGCTGTTTTTT. Amino acid sequence: CASSFRDRAGELFF. The J gene is TRBJ2-2, the V gene TRBV9; 9 positions match TRBD1. In germline, CDR1 is SGDLS, CDR2 YYNGEE. V was clipped by 4 bases and J by 6 bases; unmatched bases: 4. CDR3 length equals 14 residues.

This clonotype was counted many times. CDR3 nucleotides: TGTGCCAGCAGTGAACAGGGGGCGGGCAATGAGCAGTTCTTC. Translating it yields CASSEQGAGNEQFF. The chain uses TRBV6-4 and TRBJ2-1, with TRBD1 identical over 9 bases. V gave up 3 bases and J gave up 6 bases; unmatched junction bases: 3. Germline V CDR1 and CDR2: MRHNA, SNTAGT. This CDR3 is built from 14 residues.

At least ten counts were recorded for this clonotype. One end of the junction fails to match germline, which may point to a read error. This sequence joins TRBV5-1 and TRBJ1-2; D may be TRBD1 (5 bases). The CDR3 covers 13 residues. Germline V gene sequence: CDR1 SGHRS, CDR2 YFSETQ. The CDR3 DNA is TGTGCCAGCAGTTTGGGGGGGGACTATGGCTACACCTTC. Translating gives CASSLGGDYGYTF. Complete variable domain (other parts from reference TRBV5-1 and TRBJ1-2): KAGVTQTPRYLIKTRGQQVTLSCSPISGHRSVSWYQQTPGQGLQFLFEYFSETQRNKGNFPGRFSGRQFSNSRSEMNVSTLELGDSALYLCASSLGGDYGYTFGSGTRLTVV.

This rearrangement joins TRBV6-1 to TRBJ1-2; maybe TRBD1 (5 bases). Per germline, CDR1 MNHNS and CDR2 SASEGT. The CDR3 length is 13 residues. Trimming cost V 6 bases and J 7 bases, with 15 bases left between them. Written as DNA, the CDR3 is TGTGCCAGCAGCCAACAGGAGTATCGTGGCTACACCTTC. Its translation is CASSQQEYRGYTF.

In this sample, this clonotype turned up many times. V is TRBV24-1 and J is TRBJ2-2; no definite D call. Per germline, CDR1 KGHDR and CDR2 SFDVKD. CDR3 length equals 15 residues. V was pared by 4 bases and J by 3 bases, with 11 bases between. The CDR3 is CATSDIGPDTGELFF. The CDR3 DNA follows: TGTGCCACCAGTGACATAGGACCGGACACCGGGGAGCTGTTTTTT.

The table lists this clonotype with many counts. V and J are TRBV9 and TRBJ2-1; D remains unclear. The CDR3 extends over 15 amino acids. The ends were cut back, 0 bases at V and 0 bases at J, with 7 bases in the middle. Looked up from germline, CDR1 is SGDLS and CDR2 is YYNGEE. CDR3 nucleotides: TGTGCCAGCAGCGTAGCACCGATCTCCTACAATGAGCAGTTCTTC. Its protein product is CASSVAPISYNEQFF.

This clonotype has ten or more counts. CDR3 coding DNA: TGCGCCAGCAGCCTAAGAGCGGGAGGGCCCTCGGAGGAGACCCAGTACTTC. Amino acids: CASSLRAGGPSEETQYF. The rearrangement links TRBV5-1 to TRBJ2-5, with 10 bases matching TRBD2. CDR1 is SGHRS, CDR2 YFSETQ, per germline. Unmatched junction bases numbered 14, after V lost 4 bases and J lost 5 bases. This CDR3 spans 17 amino acids.

This clonotype was seen ten or more times. The chain joins TRBV18 to TRBJ1-1, with a possible D match to TRBD1 (6 bases). The CDR3 sequence is 14 residues long. CDR1 and CDR2 (germline): KGHSH, LQKENI. V lost 4 bases and J 1 base, leaving 10 bases between the germline ends. This chain's CDR3 is CASSRQDANTEAFF. The CDR3 bases are TGTGCCAGCTCACGACAGGATGCGAACACTGAAGCTTTCTTT.

The table lists this clonotype with many counts. The V and J genes are TRBV7-2 and TRBJ2-7; 8 bases line up with TRBD1. The germline V gene has CDR1 SGHTA and CDR2 FQGNSA. After removal of 5 bases from V and 5 bases from J, the junction contained 11 bases not matched to a gene. The CDR3 spans 15 residues. CDR3 nucleotide sequence: TGTGCCAGCAGCCGCGGACAGGGCACCCTTGACGAGCAGTACTTC. Protein: CASSRGQGTLDEQYF.

Note on this clonotype: A read error may be the cause here, since a much bigger clone is one base away. V and J are TRBV19 and TRBJ2-5, with 7 bases lining up with TRBD1. CDR1 and CDR2 (germline): LNHDA, SQIVND (reference sequence). The CDR3 is 14 amino acids. This CDR3 is CPSSSMDRQETQYF. CDR3 nucleotides: TGTCCCAGTAGTTCCATGGACAGGCAAGAGACCCAGTACTTC.

At least ten counts were recorded for this clonotype. V usage is TRBV27 and J usage is TRBJ2-1; 8 nucleotides align to TRBD2. The CDR3 loop spans 14 amino acids. Germline V gene sequence: CDR1 MNHEY, CDR2 SMNVEV (reference sequence). With 6 bases clipped from V and 6 bases from J, the junction kept 7 bases outside the gene matches. CDR3 sequence reads: CASSRAGVSNEQFF. The CDR3 DNA reads TGTGCCAGCAGCCGAGCGGGAGTCAGCAATGAGCAGTTCTTC.

With respect to this clonotype: A read error likely explains this, since a far larger clone differs by one base. This rearrangement joins TRBV5-4 to TRBJ2-1; no reliable D call. V shed 4 bases and J shed 10 bases, with 18 bases lying between them. The length of the CDR3 is 14 residues. The germline V gene has CDR1 SGHNT and CDR2 YYREEE (reference sequence). The CDR3 nucleotides read TGTGCCAGCAGCCTCGACTCCTCTCTCTACGAGCAGTTCTTC. It is translated as CASSLDSSLYEQFF. Based on the CDR3 plus reference TRBV5-4 and TRBJ2-1, the full variable domain is ETGVTQSPTHLIKTRGQQVTLRCSSQSGHNTVSWYQQALGQGPQFIFQYYREEENGRGNFPPRFSGLQFPNYSSELNVNALELDDSALYLCASSLDSSLYEQFFGPGTRLTVL.

This clonotype has at least ten counts. The rearrangement uses TRBV6-8 and TRBJ2-7; 8 nucleotides match TRBD2. This CDR3 comprises 16 residues. Germline V CDR1 and CDR2: MNHGY, SAAAGT. V gave up 0 bases and J gave up 0 bases; unmatched junction bases: 4. CDR3 loop: CASSYSLAGSSYEQYF. CDR3 nucleotides: TGTGCCAGCAGTTACTCGCTAGCGGGTTCCTCCTACGAGCAGTACTTC.

This clonotype was seen repeatedly, ten times or more. CDR3 DNA: TGTGCCTGGACCCGGGAAGGCTTCGATCAGCCCCAGCATTTT. Translation: CAWTREGFDQPQHF. This rearrangement joins TRBV30 to TRBJ1-5; D unclear. The V gene's germline CDR1 is GTSNPN and CDR2 SVGIG (reference sequence). The length of the CDR3 is 14 residues. Trimming took off 4 bases at V and 5 bases at J, with 15 bases between the two ends.